This T cell receptor (beta chain) stems from a study of OX40 agonist ivuxolimab in advanced cancers. Study-level information: Melanoma, hepatocellular carcinoma, head and neck or renal cell cancer occurred in dose-escalation patients. Three patients got partial responses; one had hepatocellular carcinoma and two had cutaneous melanoma.

Whole-study findings and limits: At 0.1 to 3.0 mg/kg and by week 6, CD4+ and CD8+ T cells in the blood had expanded clonally.

The V end lost 0 bases, the J end lost 5 bases, and 10 bases lay between the germline ends. Looked up from germline, CDR1 is SGHAT and CDR2 is FQNNGV. This CDR3 is 15 amino acids long. A word on this clone: Its antigen remains unknown.

Anyone with autoimmune disease history or systemic immunosuppression was excluded. Sequenced by immunoSEQ multiplex PCR; TCRdb stores in-frame clones only, minus some. This sample has tens of thousands of clones; around four fifths occur once, and the top ten carry roughly 0.8%. This TCR was sampled from an adult with an advanced solid tumor such as melanoma, head and neck, liver or kidney cancer. This chain links TRBV11-2 with TRBJ2-2; tentatively, D is TRBD1 (6 bases). Here the sequenced sample was CD4+ or CD8+ T cells sorted from blood, taken in a trial of the OX40 agonist ivuxolimab. This chain's CDR3 is CASSLEGARTGELFF. The CDR3 coding sequence is TGTGCCAGCAGCTTAGAGGGGGCGCGGACCGGGGAGCTGTTTTTT.